This T cell receptor (beta chain) appears in the sequencing data of a study of cytomegalovirus exposure and HLA in healthy donors. About the research overall: A later analysis reported the 95 to 150 validation repertoires used the same platform as the roughly 700 first-cohort repertoires.

Some clones are missing from TCRdb's copy, which holds only in-frame ones; the method was immunoSEQ multiplex PCR. Among tens of thousands of clones listed, roughly 90% were seen once. Study-wide points: The tendency of first-cohort TCR clusters to co-occur in the 120 or so validation repertoires was identified by a subsequent analysis. The study flagged about 160 TCR beta chains as cytomegalovirus-associated.

The CDR3 has 15 amino acids. CDR1 and CDR2 from the germline V gene are MNHEY and SVGAGI. The V end was cut by 2 bases, the J end by 0 bases, with 8 bases between. Concerning this clone itself: The antigen is undetermined.

V usage is TRBV6-5 and J usage is TRBJ1-5, with a possible D match to TRBD1 (6 bases). Sequencing was done on a sample of PBMCs. The sequence was obtained from a woman aged 18-29 years in good health and CMV-seronegative. The CDR3 nucleotides are TGTGCCAGCAGTTACGGACAGTATAGCAATCAGCCCCAGCATTTT. It translates to CASSYGQYSNQPQHF.